This T cell receptor beta chain was sequenced during a study of blood T cell repertoires in COVID-19. Profiling relied on immunoSEQ multiplex PCR, and the TCRdb table lists in-frame clones only, not all of them. The sample contains more than 350,000 clones, around 87% of which appear only once. The CDR3 covers 15 residues. V was trimmed by 4 bases and J by 2 bases, leaving 9 bases between them. Germline-derived CDR1 and CDR2 are MGHRA and YSYEKL. The source material was peripheral blood. The chain joins TRBV4-1 to TRBJ1-6; D may be TRBD1 (5 bases). The sequence came from a woman aged 25 to 39 with COVID-19, enrolled during active disease. The CDR3 spells CASSPAGAYNSPLHF. The CDR3 nucleotides are TGCGCCAGCAGCCCTGCGGGGGCCTATAATTCACCCCTCCACTTT.